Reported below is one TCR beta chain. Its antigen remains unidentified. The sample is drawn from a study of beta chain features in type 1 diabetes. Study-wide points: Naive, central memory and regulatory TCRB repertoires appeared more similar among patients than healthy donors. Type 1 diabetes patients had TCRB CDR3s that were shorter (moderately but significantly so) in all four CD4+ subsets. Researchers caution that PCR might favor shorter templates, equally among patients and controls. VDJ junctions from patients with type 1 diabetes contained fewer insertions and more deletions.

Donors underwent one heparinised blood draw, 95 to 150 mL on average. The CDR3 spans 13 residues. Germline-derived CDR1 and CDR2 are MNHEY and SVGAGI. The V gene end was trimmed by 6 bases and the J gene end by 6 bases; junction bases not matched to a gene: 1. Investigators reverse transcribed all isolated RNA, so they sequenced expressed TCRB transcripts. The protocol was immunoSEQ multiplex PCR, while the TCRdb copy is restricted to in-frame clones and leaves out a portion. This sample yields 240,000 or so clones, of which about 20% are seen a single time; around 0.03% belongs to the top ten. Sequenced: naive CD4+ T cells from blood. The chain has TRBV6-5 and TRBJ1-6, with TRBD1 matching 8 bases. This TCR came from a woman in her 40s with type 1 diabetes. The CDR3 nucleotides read TGTGCCAGCAGGGACAGGGCTAATTCACCCCTCCACTTT. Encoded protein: CASRDRANSPLHF.